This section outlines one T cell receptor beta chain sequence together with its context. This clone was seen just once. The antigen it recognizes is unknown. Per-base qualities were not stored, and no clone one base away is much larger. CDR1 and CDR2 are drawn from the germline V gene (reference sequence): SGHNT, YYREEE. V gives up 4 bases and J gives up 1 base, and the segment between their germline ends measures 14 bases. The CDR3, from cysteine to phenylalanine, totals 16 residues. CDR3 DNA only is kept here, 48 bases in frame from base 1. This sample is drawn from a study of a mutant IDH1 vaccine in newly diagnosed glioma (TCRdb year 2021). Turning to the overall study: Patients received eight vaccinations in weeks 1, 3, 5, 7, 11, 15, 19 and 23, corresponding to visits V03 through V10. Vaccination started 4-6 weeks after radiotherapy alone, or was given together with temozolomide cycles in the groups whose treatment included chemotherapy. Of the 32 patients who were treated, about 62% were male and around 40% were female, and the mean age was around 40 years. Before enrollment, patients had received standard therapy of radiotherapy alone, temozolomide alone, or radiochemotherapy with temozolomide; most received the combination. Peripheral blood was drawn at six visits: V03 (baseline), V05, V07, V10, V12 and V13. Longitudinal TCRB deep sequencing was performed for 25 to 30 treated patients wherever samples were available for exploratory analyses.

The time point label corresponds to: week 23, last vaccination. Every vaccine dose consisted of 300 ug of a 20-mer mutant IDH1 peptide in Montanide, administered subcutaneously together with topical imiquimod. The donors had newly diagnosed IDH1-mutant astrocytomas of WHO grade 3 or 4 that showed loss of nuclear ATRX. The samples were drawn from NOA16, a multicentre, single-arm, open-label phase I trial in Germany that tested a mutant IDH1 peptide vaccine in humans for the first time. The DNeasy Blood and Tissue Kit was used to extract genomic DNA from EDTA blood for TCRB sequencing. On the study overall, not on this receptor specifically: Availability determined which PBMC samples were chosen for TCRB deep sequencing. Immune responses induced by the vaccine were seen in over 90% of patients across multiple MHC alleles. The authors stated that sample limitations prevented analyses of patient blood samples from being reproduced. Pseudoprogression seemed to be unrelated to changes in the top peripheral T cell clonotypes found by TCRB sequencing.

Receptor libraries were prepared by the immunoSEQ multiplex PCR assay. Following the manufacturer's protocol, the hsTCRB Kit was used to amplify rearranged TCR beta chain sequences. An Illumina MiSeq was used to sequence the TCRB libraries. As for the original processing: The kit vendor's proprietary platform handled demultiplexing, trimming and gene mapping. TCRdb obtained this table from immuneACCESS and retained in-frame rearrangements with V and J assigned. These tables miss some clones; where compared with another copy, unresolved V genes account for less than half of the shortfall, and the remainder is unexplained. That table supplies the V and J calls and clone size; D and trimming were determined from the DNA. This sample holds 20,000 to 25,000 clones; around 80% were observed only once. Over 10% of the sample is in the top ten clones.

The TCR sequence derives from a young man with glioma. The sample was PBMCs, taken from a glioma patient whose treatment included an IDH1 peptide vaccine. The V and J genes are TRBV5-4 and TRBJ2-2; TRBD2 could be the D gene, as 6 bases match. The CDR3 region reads CASSLASGRNTGELFF. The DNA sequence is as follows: TGTGCCAGCAGCCTGGCGTCCGGGAGGAACACCGGGGAGCTGTTTTTT.